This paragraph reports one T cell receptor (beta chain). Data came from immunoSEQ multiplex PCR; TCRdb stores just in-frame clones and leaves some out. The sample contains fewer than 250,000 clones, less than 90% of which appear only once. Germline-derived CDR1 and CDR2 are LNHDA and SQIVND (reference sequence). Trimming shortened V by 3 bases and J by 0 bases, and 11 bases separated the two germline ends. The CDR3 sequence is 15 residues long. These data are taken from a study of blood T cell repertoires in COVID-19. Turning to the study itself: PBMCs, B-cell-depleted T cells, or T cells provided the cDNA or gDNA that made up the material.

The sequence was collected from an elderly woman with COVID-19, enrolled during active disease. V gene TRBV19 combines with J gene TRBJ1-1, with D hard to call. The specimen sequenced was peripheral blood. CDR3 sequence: CASSIPNRLNTEAFF. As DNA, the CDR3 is TGTGCCAGTAGTATTCCTAACAGACTGAACACTGAAGCTTTCTTT.